Ten or more counts support the clone carrying this T cell receptor beta chain. Antigen specificity is unknown. Unique molecular identifiers had been added to the TCR beta cDNA libraries. The source material, about 0.95 to 11 million T cells, gave rise to 400,000 to 550,000 cDNA molecules. MiXCR, run by TCRdb on the PCR reads, gives a single entry per CDR3 protein. Of roughly 730,000 distinct CDR3 sequences in the sample, roughly 29% are singletons; the top ten hold 0.55% to 0.65%. This sample was taken from a study of post-analysis software for immune sequencing data. Study-wide background: Recorded subtypes: relapsing-remitting, secondary progressive, progressive-relapsing; some patients unannotated. Study-wide findings and caveats: Co-batched samples clustered tightly together by F measure. In patients, TRBV5-6, TRBV5-1 and TRBV20-1 belonged to roughly five TRBV segments found more frequently than in controls.

The V gene's germline CDR1 is SQVTM and CDR2 ANQGSEA. The CDR3 is 12 amino acids. V was cut by 6 bases and J by 9 bases, with 15 bases left in between. Sequenced material: blood. This TCR was sampled from a girl aged 10-17 years with multiple sclerosis. The chain employs TRBV29-1 and TRBJ2-1, with D unresolved. The CDR3 DNA reads as TGCAGCGTATCGGCAGGTTTGGGTGAGCAGTTCTTC. Protein: CSVSAGLGEQFF.